The 30 T cell receptor beta chains presented below share a single source sample, sequenced in a study of control samples from healthy donors and cancer patients (TCRdb year 2020). The library was obtained by the immunoSEQ multiplex PCR assay. As stored in TCRdb, this immuneACCESS dataset retains in-frame rearrangements with V and J assigned. A fraction of the clones does not appear; measured against another copy, unresolved V genes explain less than half of the discrepancy, and the remainder lacks a known reason. This sample has more than 95,000 clones in its table, and 87% of those were observed once. The ten biggest clones cover 7% to 10% of the sample. Sequenced sample: blood. These receptors were obtained from a man aged 40-49 years in good health.

The V call is TRBV13, the J call TRBJ2-7; 8 nucleotides align to TRBD2. This CDR3 is 14 amino acids long. Losses at the gene ends were 5 bases for V and 3 bases for J; bases not matched to a gene: 6. Germline CDR1 is PRHDT and CDR2 is FYEKMQ (reference sequence). This CDR3 is CASSLGRGVYEQYF. The CDR3 DNA reads as TGTGCCAGCAGCCTCGGGCGGGGGGTCTACGAGCAGTACTTC.

The gene calls are TRBV25-1 and TRBJ2-5, with TRBD2 as a possible D gene (6 bases). This CDR3 has 15 amino acids. The V and J ends lost 4 bases and 6 bases respectively, with 18 bases between them. CDR1 MGHDK and CDR2 SYGVNS come from the germline V gene. The CDR3 loop reads CASSATGLAKKTQYF. CDR3 DNA: TGTGCCAGCAGTGCGACGGGACTTGCCAAGAAGACCCAGTACTTC.

The chain couples TRBV7-9 to TRBJ2-5, with D perhaps given as TRBD1 or TRBD2 (6 bases each). Trimming took 0 bases from V and 5 from J, leaving 13 bases between them. CDR1 is SEHNR, CDR2 FQNEAQ, per germline (reference sequence). CDR3 length equals 15 residues. The CDR3, as DNA: TGTGCCAGCAGCTTAGCGGAGGGGGTGGTGGAGACCCAGTACTTC. As protein: CASSLAEGVVETQYF.

V usage is TRBV6-6 and J usage is TRBJ2-5; D gene unclear. The ends were cut back, 5 bases at V and 2 bases at J, with 6 bases in the middle. Per germline, CDR1 MNHNY and CDR2 SVGAGI (reference sequence). This CDR3 contains 12 residues. The CDR3 bases are TGTGCCAGCAGTATTCCTCAAGAGACCCAGTACTTC. Its protein is CASSIPQETQYF.

This chain uses TRBV11-3 with TRBJ2-3; TRBD2 matches at 8 bases. After removal of 5 bases from V and 0 bases from J, the junction contained 7 bases not matched to a gene. This CDR3 comprises 16 residues. Germline V lookup: CDR1 SGHNT, CDR2 YENEEA. The CDR3 DNA sequence: TGTGCCAGCAGCCCCTCTAGCGGGTCTAGCACAGATACGCAGTATTTT. It encodes CASSPSSGSSTDTQYF. Variable domain in full (rest from reference TRBV11-3 and TRBJ2-3): EAGVVQSPRYKIIEKKQPVAFWCNPISGHNTLYWYLQNLGQGPELLIRYENEEAVDDSQLPKDRFSAERLKGVDSTLKIQPAELGDSAVYLCASSPSSGSSTDTQYFGPGTRLTVL.

The chain recombines TRBV2 with TRBJ2-6; TRBD1 might be the D (6 bases). CDR3 size: 15 residues. CDR1 is SNHLY and CDR2 is FYNNEI in the germline V gene. V was cut by 9 bases and J by 0 bases, with 12 bases left in between. CDR3 nucleotide sequence: TGTGCCAGTGCAGGGGCTGGCTCTGGGGCCAACGTCCTGACTTTC. Residues: CASAGAGSGANVLTF. Filled out from reference TRBV2 and TRBJ2-6, the complete variable domain reads EPEVTQTPSHQVTQMGQEVILRCVPISNHLYFYWYRQILGQKVEFLVSFYNNEISEKSEIFDDQFSVERPDGSNFTLKIRSTKLEDSAMYFCASAGAGSGANVLTFGAGSRLTVL.

The chain carries TRBV7-9 and TRBJ1-2; 9 bases match TRBD1. The V segment lost 1 base and the J segment 8 bases; nucleotides outside the gene matches: 11. Germline V gene lookup returns CDR1 SEHNR and CDR2 FQNEAQ (reference sequence). The CDR3 has 16 amino acids. CDR3: CASSLGTGESRRGYTF. As DNA, the CDR3 is TGTGCCAGCAGCTTAGGGACAGGGGAGTCTCGGAGAGGCTACACCTTC.

This clone was counted once. The chain carries TRBV12-5 and TRBJ1-6; D not certain. Deletions cut 5 bases from V and 2 bases from J, with 19 bases between. Germline loops: CDR1 LGHNT, CDR2 FRNRAP. There are 18 residues in the CDR3. The CDR3 region is CASGPEPGLPPYNSPLHF. The CDR3 DNA sequence: TGTGCTAGTGGTCCCGAGCCCGGGTTACCCCCCTATAATTCACCCCTCCACTTT.

This clone was recorded only once. The chain employs TRBV29-1 and TRBJ1-1, with 9 bases fitting TRBD1. CDR1 is SQVTM, CDR2 ANQGSEA, per germline. Losses at the gene ends were 6 bases for V and 8 bases for J; bases not matched to a gene: 7. The CDR3 sequence is 12 residues long. DNA for the CDR3: TGCAGCGTGCTCCGGGACAGGGTGGAAGCTTTCTTT. It yields the protein CSVLRDRVEAFF.

In regard to this clone: Other nucleotide sequences from this sample produce the same CDR3. CDR3 in amino acids: CASRRYTGTSGGLLREQFF. Written as DNA, the CDR3 is TGTGCCAGCAGACGATACACCGGGACTAGCGGGGGCTTACTCCGAGAGCAGTTCTTC. V is TRBV7-8 and J is TRBJ2-1, with 14 positions matching TRBD2. CDR3 length equals 19 residues. Germline-derived CDR1 and CDR2 are SGHVS and FQNEAQ. V trimming: 6 bases; J trimming: 10 bases; junction bases outside the gene matches: 20.

In this sample, this clone turned up once. The rearrangement uses TRBV29-1 and TRBJ1-4; possible D gene TRBD1, 5 bases. CDR1 is SQVTM, CDR2 ANQGSEA, per germline. This CDR3 is 13 amino acids long. Trimming removed 6 bases from V and 0 bases from J, with 8 bases in between. The CDR3 DNA reads TGCAGCGTCCAGGGTGCAACTAATGAAAAACTGTTTTTT. Translating it yields CSVQGATNEKLFF.

The V and J genes are TRBV30 and TRBJ2-7; tentatively, D is TRBD1 or TRBD2 (5 bases each). This CDR3 has 13 residues. Germline CDR1 reads GTSNPN; CDR2 reads SVGIG (reference sequence). The CDR3 loop is CALKGRTYYEQYF. DNA of the CDR3: TGTGCTCTCAAGGGACGGACCTACTACGAGCAGTACTTC.

Comment on this clone: Other DNA sequences in the same sample also yield this CDR3. This chain connects TRBV19 to TRBJ2-7, with D possibly being TRBD2 (5 bases). The V gene lost 9 bases and the J gene lost 4 bases, with 19 bases spanning the gap. This CDR3 comprises 14 residues. The germline V gene encodes CDR1 LNHDA and CDR2 SQIVND (reference sequence). CDR3 bases: TGTGCCAGGAAAAGGACGGAGCGACTATACGAGCAGTACTTC. As protein: CARKRTERLYEQYF.

The chain uses TRBV5-1 and TRBJ1-1; D possibly corresponds to TRBD1 (6 bases). Trimming took 3 bases from V and 4 from J, leaving 16 bases between them. Germline-derived CDR1 and CDR2 are SGHRS and YFSETQ. The CDR3 covers 15 residues. In DNA form, the CDR3 reads TGCGCCAGCAGCTACCGTGGGGGGCTGAGCACTGAAGCTTTCTTT. Translation: CASSYRGGLSTEAFF.

The chain links TRBV5-8 to TRBJ1-2, with 8 bases fitting TRBD1. This CDR3 comprises 13 residues. With 6 bases clipped from V and 7 bases from J, the junction kept 8 bases outside the gene matches. Germline V gene lookup returns CDR1 SGHTS and CDR2 YDEGEE. CDR3 sequence reads: CASNLRGHSGYTF. CDR3 in DNA: TGTGCCAGCAACCTCAGGGGGCATAGTGGCTACACCTTC.

The rearrangement joins TRBV19 to TRBJ1-1; perhaps TRBD1 as D (5 bases). V was trimmed by 7 bases and J by 3 bases, leaving 15 bases between them. The CDR3 contains 14 residues. The germline gives CDR1 LNHDA, CDR2 SQIVND (reference sequence). CDR3 DNA sequence: TGTGCCAGTACCTTGTGGGGGGTAGACACTGAAGCTTTCTTT. Translation: CASTLWGVDTEAFF. Using reference TRBV19 and TRBJ1-1 for the parts outside the CDR3, the full variable domain is DGGITQSPKYLFRKEGQNVTLSCEQNLNHDAMYWYRQDPGQGLRLIYYSQIVNDFQKGDIAEGYSVSREKKESFPLTVTSAQKNPTAFYLCASTLWGVDTEAFFGQGTRLTVV.

As DNA, the CDR3 is TGTGCCAGCAGCCCTCAGGAGAAAGGCTACGAGCAGTACTTC. It codes for CASSPQEKGYEQYF. The V call is TRBV7-9, the J call TRBJ2-7; D uncertain. From germline, CDR1 is SEHNR and CDR2 FQNEAQ (reference sequence). V shed 5 bases and J shed 3 bases, with 14 bases lying between them. The CDR3 runs 14 residues.

The genes are TRBV3-1 (or the pseudogene TRBV3-2) and TRBJ2-3; 8 bases are a match to TRBD1. The germline V gene encodes CDR1 LGHDT and CDR2 YNNKEL (reference sequence). J lost 11 bases, V lost 1 base, and 5 bases had no gene match. The CDR3 contains 13 residues. The CDR3 is CASSQAGGGEQYF. CDR3 nucleotide sequence: TGTGCCAGCAGCCAAGCAGGGGGCGGGGAGCAGTATTTT.

This chain joins TRBV30 and TRBJ1-2; tentative D call: TRBD1 (6 bases). The germline V and J ends were trimmed by 1 base and 4 bases, with 7 bases remaining between them. This CDR3 contains 12 residues. Germline V lookup: CDR1 GTSNPN, CDR2 SVGIG (reference sequence). The CDR3 DNA follows: TGTGCCTGGAGTGGAGGGGGCTATGGCTACACCTTC. It codes for CAWSGGGYGYTF.

The rearrangement joins TRBV4-3 to TRBJ2-7; TRBD1 matches at 8 bases. CDR3 length: 19 residues. Losses at the gene ends were 0 bases for V and 3 bases for J; bases not matched to a gene: 16. Per germline, CDR1 LGHNA and CDR2 YSLEER. CDR3 DNA: TGCGCCAGCAGCCAAGATTTTTTTAGGGGTGACAGGGGTATCTACGAGCAGTACTTC. Protein sequence: CASSQDFFRGDRGIYEQYF.

V is TRBV7-9 and J is TRBJ1-4; D gene ambiguous. CDR1 SEHNR and CDR2 FQNEAQ come from the germline V gene (reference sequence). CDR3 length: 13 amino acids. Deletions cut 5 bases from V and 5 bases from J, with 9 bases between. As DNA, the CDR3 is TGTGCCAGCAGCAAAGGGAGGAATGAAAAACTGTTTTTT. This codes for CASSKGRNEKLFF.

This clone was detected only a few times. This chain joins TRBV19 and TRBJ1-5, with a tentative D call TRBD1 (6 bases). The length of the CDR3 is 15 residues. CDR1 LNHDA and CDR2 SQIVND come from the germline V gene (reference sequence). Trimming removed 7 bases at V and 1 base at J, with 14 bases between. The CDR3, as DNA: TGTGCCAGTACCCCCCTAGGGGGGAGCAATCAGCCCCAGCATTTT. Encoded protein: CASTPLGGSNQPQHF.

V usage is TRBV4-3 and J usage is TRBJ1-5; D is unclear. The CDR3 covers 13 residues. Germline loops: CDR1 LGHNA, CDR2 YSLEER. V gave up 0 bases and J gave up 4 bases, with 4 bases separating them. CDR3 bases: TGCGCCAGCAGCCAAGAACAGAATCAGCCCCAGCATTTT. Protein product: CASSQEQNQPQHF.

The chain has TRBV18 and TRBJ1-1; D is unclear. The CDR3 contains 13 residues. With 3 bases removed from V and 3 bases from J, the gap between germline ends came to 8 bases. Germline values: CDR1 KGHSH, CDR2 LQKENI. In DNA form, the CDR3 reads TGTGCCAGCTCACCCCCGGGAGACACTGAAGCTTTCTTT. Translated: CASSPPGDTEAFF.

V usage is TRBV9 and J usage is TRBJ1-4, with D possibly being TRBD1 (5 bases). The CDR3 spans 19 residues. CDR1 and CDR2 (germline): SGDLS, YYNGEE. The V end was cut by 2 bases, the J end by 1 base, with 21 bases between. This chain's CDR3 is CASSVFLGKSQETNEKLFF. The DNA of the CDR3 is TGTGCCAGCAGCGTTTTCCTGGGAAAATCACAGGAAACTAATGAAAAACTGTTTTTT.

The rearrangement uses TRBV6-2 or TRBV6-3 and TRBJ2-5, with a weak D call TRBD1 (5 bases). Trimming shortened V by 2 bases and J by 5 bases, and 15 bases separated the two germline ends. The CDR3 contains 15 residues. The V gene's germline CDR1 is MNHEY and CDR2 SVGEGT. CDR3 region: CASSYGQPKPETQYF. The CDR3 nucleotides are TGTGCCAGCAGTTACGGACAACCTAAGCCGGAGACCCAGTACTTC.

This clone was recorded only once. This sequence joins TRBV18 and TRBJ1-1, with a tentative D call TRBD1 (6 bases). V lost 3 bases, J lost 4 bases, and 15 bases lay in between. CDR1 is KGHSH, CDR2 LQKENI, per germline. This CDR3 is built from 15 residues. DNA of the CDR3: TGTGCCAGCTCACCGAGGGGGGGGGAAGTCACTGAAGCTTTCTTT. This codes for CASSPRGGEVTEAFF.

The chain recombines TRBV5-6 with TRBJ1-1, with a tentative D call TRBD1 (5 bases). The CDR3 loop spans 17 amino acids. Trimming cost V 1 base and J 4 bases, with 20 bases left between them. Germline V CDR1 and CDR2: SGHDT, YYEEEE. CDR3 DNA: TGTGCCAGCAGCTTGATCCCGCAGGGATGGGGGGGCACTGAAGCTTTCTTT. Its translation is CASSLIPQGWGGTEAFF.

The chain combines TRBV5-1 with TRBJ2-5; TRBD2 aligns across 15 bases. The CDR3 sequence is 18 residues long. CDR1 SGHRS and CDR2 YFSETQ come from the germline V gene. Trimming at V came to 4 bases and at J to 5 bases, leaving 12 bases not matched to a gene. In DNA form, the CDR3 reads TGCGCCAGCAGCCATAAGGGACTAGCGGGGGGTGAACGGGAGACCCAGTACTTC. Translation: CASSHKGLAGGERETQYF.

V gene TRBV5-8 combines with J gene TRBJ1-2; D is unclear. With 0 bases removed from V and 1 base from J, the gap between germline ends came to 10 bases. The CDR3 has 15 amino acids. Per the germline V gene, CDR1 is SGHTS and CDR2 is YDEGEE. This chain's CDR3 is CASSLDDSDNYGYTF. Written as DNA, the CDR3 is TGTGCCAGCAGCTTGGACGACTCGGATAACTATGGCTACACCTTC.